What follows are 2 T cell receptor beta chains derived from one specimen sequenced in a study of shared clonotypes between healthy human individuals. Assay used: immunoSEQ multiplex PCR; TCRdb lists only in-frame clones, some missing. The sample has more than 2,000,000 clones, around 90% seen once. Material for sequencing was naive CD4+ T cells sorted from blood. Subset denoted: CD45RA+ positively selected. The receptors originated from a man aged 18 to 29 in good health.

Written as DNA, the CDR3 is TGCAGCGTGTCCGGGACAGGGAATCTTGCCTATGGCTACACCTTC. This sequence encodes CSVSGTGNLAYGYTF. V usage is TRBV29-1 and J usage is TRBJ1-2; 9 positions match TRBD1. The J segment lost 4 bases and the V segment lost 6 bases, leaving 12 bases of the junction unmatched. Germline V CDR1 and CDR2: SQVTM, ANQGSEA. This CDR3 is 15 amino acids long.

The chain has TRBV5-8 and TRBJ2-7; TRBD1 might be the D (6 bases). CDR3 size: 13 residues. Germline assignment: CDR1 SGHTS and CDR2 YDEGEE. The V gene lost 4 bases and the J gene lost 2 bases, with 10 bases spanning the gap. The CDR3: CASSIGTTYEQYF. The CDR3, as DNA: TGTGCCAGCAGCATCGGGACAACCTACGAGCAGTACTTC.